This T cell receptor beta chain was captured by sequencing in a study of T cell repertoires in cytomegalovirus infection. Study-level background: CMV epitopes, recently identified HLA-C-restricted and well-studied HLA-B-restricted, were used. An indication of both CMV infection and matching HLA type came from public TCR beta signatures.

General study points: CMV-specific TCR beta clonotypes restricted by HLA-C were the ones dominating the ex vivo response. People with CMV and the relevant HLA were identified by cumulative public TCR beta family frequency.

This clonotype has a handful of counts. Its cognate antigen is unknown. TCRdb processed the reads anew with MiXCR; each CDR3 protein has one entry. Altogether 350,000 to 400,000 distinct CDR3 sequences are present, roughly a third being singletons, with the ten largest covering approximately 13%. The source is a human donor in good health (CMV status not recorded). Some clones in this sample may be carry-over from other donors' samples. Sequenced here: cultured PBMCs, sampled from culture after CMV antigen stimulation.

CDR3 in DNA: TGTGCCAGCAGTAGTAGACAGAGTTACTCCTACGAGCAGTACTTC. Its protein is CASSSRQSYSYEQYF. The V and J genes are TRBV6-5 and TRBJ2-7, with D maybe TRBD1 (5 bases). Germline loops: CDR1 MNHEY, CDR2 SVGAGI. The V gene lost 5 bases and the J gene lost 0 bases, with 14 bases spanning the gap. The CDR3 length is 15 residues.